This T cell receptor (beta chain) was obtained from a study of long-term antiretroviral therapy in people with HIV. Overall study: It was about a decade before the 2015 immediate-ART recommendation that the earliest samples were taken.

With respect to this clone: Its cognate antigen is unknown.

The study, taken as a whole, reports: The repertoire was dominated at all time points by clones expanded before ART. ART was followed by higher diversity that remained below transplant donor controls. Blood specimens, gathered between about 2004 and 2018, were possibly obtained under older ART regimens.

The immunoSEQ assay was v3.0, run at survey level. Some clones are missing from TCRdb's copy, which holds only in-frame ones; the method was immunoSEQ multiplex PCR. The data contain tens of thousands of clones, approximately 86% of them singletons. Trimming took off 5 bases at V and 1 base at J, with 8 bases between the two ends. The CDR3 is 13 amino acids. Germline V gene lookup returns CDR1 LNHDA and CDR2 SQIVND (reference sequence). Sequences were derived from unsorted PBMCs, sampled 3 years after starting antiretroviral therapy. The chain is built from TRBV19 and TRBJ1-1; no firm D call. The TCR comes from a middle-aged man with HIV. DNA of the CDR3: TGTGCCAGTAGTCGTACAGAGAACACTGAAGCTTTCTTT. This codes for CASSRTENTEAFF.